This entry lists 7 T cell receptor beta chains sequenced from one sample in a study of cytomegalovirus exposure and HLA in healthy donors. PCR involved 60 Vbeta and 13 Jbeta primers. The protocol was immunoSEQ multiplex PCR, while the TCRdb copy is restricted to in-frame clones and leaves out a portion. The table records fewer than 250,000 clones, 81% of them present only once. Specimen: PBMCs. The receptor source for this set is a man in his forties in good health and CMV-seropositive.

The chain combines TRBV6-5 with TRBJ2-5, with a possible D match to TRBD2 (6 bases). V lost 2 bases to trimming and J lost 11 bases, with 12 bases between them. CDR1 and CDR2 (germline): MNHEY, SVGAGI. The CDR3 totals 12 residues. CDR3 protein: CASSYNGREQYF. CDR3 in DNA: TGTGCCAGCAGTTACAACGGACGGGAGCAGTACTTC.

This clone was seen only a few times. V usage is TRBV5-6 and J usage is TRBJ1-1; D may be TRBD1 (6 bases). Between the trimmed V and J ends, which lost 4 bases and 6 bases, there was a span of 19 bases. There are 15 residues in the CDR3. The germline V gene encodes CDR1 SGHDT and CDR2 YYEEEE. DNA of the CDR3: TGTGCCAGCAGCCCCTACTTCGACAGGCGCGCTGAAGCTTTCTTT. It encodes CASSPYFDRRAEAFF.

This rearrangement joins TRBV19 to TRBJ2-3; a weak D match, TRBD2 (6 bases). The V end was cut by 9 bases, the J end by 2 bases, with 15 bases between. There are 14 residues in the CDR3. Germline-derived CDR1 and CDR2 are LNHDA and SQIVND (reference sequence). The CDR3 DNA sequence: TGTGCCAGCCGGAGGGTGTGGGACACAGATACGCAGTATTTT. It encodes CASRRVWDTDTQYF. Complete variable domain (other parts from reference TRBV19 and TRBJ2-3): DGGITQSPKYLFRKEGQNVTLSCEQNLNHDAMYWYRQDPGQGLRLIYYSQIVNDFQKGDIAEGYSVSREKKESFPLTVTSAQKNPTAFYLCASRRVWDTDTQYFGPGTRLTVL.

Only a few counts were recorded for this clone. This chain connects TRBV28 to TRBJ2-4; D is ambiguous. Per germline, CDR1 MDHEN and CDR2 SYDVKM. V gave up 2 bases and J gave up 0 bases, with 8 bases separating them. This CDR3 region has 15 residues. The CDR3 region has the DNA TGTGCCAGCAGTTTAACACGATTAGCCAAAAACATTCAGTACTTC. The encoded protein is CASSLTRLAKNIQYF. The variable domain in full, with the rest retrieved from reference TRBV28 and TRBJ2-4, is DVKVTQSSRYLVKRTGEKVFLECVQDMDHENMFWYRQDPGLGLRLIYFSYDVKMKEKGDIPEGYSVSREKKERFSLILESASTNQTSMYLCASSLTRLAKNIQYFGAGTRLSVL.

This clone was seen only once. The chain recombines TRBV7-9 with TRBJ1-1; D is ambiguous. The CDR3 sequence is 14 residues long. Germline CDR1 and CDR2: SEHNR and FQNEAQ (reference sequence). Trimming pared 3 bases from V and 1 base from J, leaving 9 bases between. The CDR3 bases are TGTGCCAGCAGCTTGAGCAAGAAGAACACTGAAGCTTTCTTT. Encoded protein: CASSLSKKNTEAFF.

The DNA of the CDR3 is TGTGCCAGCAGCTTCAGACATCTTCGGAGGGAGACCCAGTACTTC. This encodes CASSFRHLRRETQYF. The chain recombines TRBV7-2 with TRBJ2-5; D perhaps matches TRBD2 (5 bases). Germline CDR1 SGHTA, CDR2 FQGNSA. This CDR3 is 15 amino acids long. V lost 3 bases to trimming and J lost 5 bases, with 16 bases between them.

This clone has only a few counts. The V call is TRBV11-2, the J call TRBJ2-2; D unresolved. V was pared by 3 bases and J by 1 base, with 6 bases between. From germline, CDR1 is SGHAT and CDR2 FQNNGV. This CDR3 has 14 amino acids. The CDR3 coding sequence is TGTGCCAGCAGCTTTAGTGGGAACACCGGGGAGCTGTTTTTT. Protein sequence: CASSFSGNTGELFF.